The clone carrying this TCR beta chain occurred a few times. Antigen unknown. The data were obtained in a study of T-cell reconstitution after alpha-beta-depleted transplantation in children. Study results and limitations: Expanded graft clones, several hundred of them, were reportedly the source of alpha-beta T cells about two months after transplant. Once a year had passed after transplant, T-cell counts and diversity came mostly from newly produced T cells.

TCRbeta library preparation incorporated unique molecular identifiers. One entry per CDR3 protein, called by TCRdb with MiXCR from the PCR reads. Of roughly 340,000 distinct CDR3 sequences listed, roughly 16% are singletons. Germline CDR1 and CDR2: SGHTA and FQGNSA. Between the trimmed V and J ends, which lost 6 bases and 3 bases, there was a span of 15 bases. The CDR3 spans 15 residues. Sequencing was performed on PBMCs, mostly from graft donor cells, taken 360 days after TCRalphabeta/CD19-depleted stem cell transplant. This clonotype originated in a male patient aged 2-10 years who had a stem cell transplant for acute lymphoblastic leukemia, so the T cells may come from the graft donor. The rearrangement links TRBV7-2 to TRBJ2-1; D ambiguous. The CDR3 coding sequence is TGTGCCAGCAGTGCCGGGCCCCTCCACTACAATGAGCAGTTCTTC. It specifies CASSAGPLHYNEQFF. The whole variable domain, filled in from reference TRBV7-2 and TRBJ2-1, reads GAGVSQSPSNKVTEKGKDVELRCDPISGHTALYWYRQSLGQGLEFLIYFQGNSAPDKSGLPSDRFSAERTGGSVSTLTIQRTQQEDSAVYLCASSAGPLHYNEQFFGPGTRLTVL.